One sample yielded the 2 T cell receptor beta chains listed below, sequenced in a study of control samples from healthy donors and cancer patients. Some clones are missing from TCRdb's copy, which holds only in-frame ones; the method was immunoSEQ multiplex PCR. Found here are some 180,000 clones; the top ten clones hold around 2%. The material sequenced was blood. Receptor source: a woman aged 25 to 39 in good health.

This rearrangement joins TRBV3-1 (or the pseudogene TRBV3-2) to TRBJ2-6; either TRBD1 or TRBD2 may supply D (5 bases each). V lost 2 bases to trimming and J lost 0 bases, with 11 bases between them. CDR1 is LGHDT, CDR2 YNNKEL, per germline (reference sequence). The CDR3 extends over 17 amino acids. This CDR3 is CASSQSGRTSGANVLTF. The CDR3 coding sequence is TGTGCCAGCAGCCAATCGGGACGGACCTCTGGGGCCAACGTCCTGACTTTC.

The chain links TRBV7-3 to TRBJ2-5; TRBD2 matches 11 bases. This CDR3 has 15 amino acids. The ends lost 2 bases at V and 2 bases at J; junction bases unmatched: 1. Per germline, CDR1 SGHTA and CDR2 FQGTGA. CDR3 nucleotide sequence: TGTGCCAGCAGCTTACTAGCGGGGGGTCAAGAGACCCAGTACTTC. Protein product: CASSLLAGGQETQYF.